The source of this T cell receptor (beta chain) is a study of molecular identifiers for immune sequencing clone quantification. TCRdb analysed the PCR reads with MiXCR anew, one entry per CDR3 protein. The table shows 85,000 to 100,000 distinct CDR3 sequences, with approximately 24% occurring only once. This CDR3 spans 14 amino acids. V lost 5 bases to trimming and J lost 7 bases; unmatched junction nucleotides: 3. Germline CDR1 is SGHTA and CDR2 is FQGNSA. This clonotype was seen repeatedly, ten times or more. Sorted naive CD8 T cells were those defined as CD8+CD4-CCR7+CD45RA+. The sample consisted of naive CD8+ T cells from blood, with Jurkat cell RNA spiked in. Noted subset: FACS-sorted CD8+CD4-CCR7+CD45RA+ naive T cells. This receptor was identified in a human donor in good health. Some libraries in this study had Jurkat cell RNA spiked in. This chain connects TRBV7-2 to TRBJ1-5; 12 bases line up with TRBD1. The CDR3 reads CASSDGTGGQPQHF. DNA of the CDR3: TGTGCCAGCAGCGATGGGACAGGGGGCCAGCCCCAGCATTTT.